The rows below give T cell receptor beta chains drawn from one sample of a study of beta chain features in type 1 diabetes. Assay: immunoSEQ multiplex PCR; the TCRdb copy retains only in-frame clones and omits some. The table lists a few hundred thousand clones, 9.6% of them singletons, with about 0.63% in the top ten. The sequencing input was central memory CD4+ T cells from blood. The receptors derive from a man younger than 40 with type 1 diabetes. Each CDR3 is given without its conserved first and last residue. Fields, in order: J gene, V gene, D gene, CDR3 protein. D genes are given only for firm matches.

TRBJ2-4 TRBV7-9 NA ASSFTGENIQY
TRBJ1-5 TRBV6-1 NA ASSRRTQEQPQH
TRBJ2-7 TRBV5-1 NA ASSLDGGEQY
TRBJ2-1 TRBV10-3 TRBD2 AISESSGRNNEQF
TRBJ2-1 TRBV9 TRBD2 ASSGRTSGSNEQF
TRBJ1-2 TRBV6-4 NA ASSDSTAGYGYT
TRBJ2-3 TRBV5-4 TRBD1 ASSLRTGATDTQY
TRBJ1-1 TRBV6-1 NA ASNLQRGTEAF
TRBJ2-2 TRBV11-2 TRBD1 ASSPQTGANTGELF
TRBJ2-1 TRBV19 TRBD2 ASRTSGNEQF
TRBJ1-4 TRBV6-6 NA ASSYSTATTGEKLF
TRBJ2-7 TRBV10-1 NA ASSESNQGSEQY
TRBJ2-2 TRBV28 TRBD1 ASSPGQVFTEELF
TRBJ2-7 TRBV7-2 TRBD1 ASSYRQGVYEQY
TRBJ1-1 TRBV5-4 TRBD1 ASSSLYRGSEAF
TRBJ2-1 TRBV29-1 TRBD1 SVAKQGINEQF
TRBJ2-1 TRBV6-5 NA AISPGVPSYEQF
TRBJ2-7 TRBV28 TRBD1 ATLWGQGSYEQY
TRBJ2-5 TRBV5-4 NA ASSLAKGSETQY
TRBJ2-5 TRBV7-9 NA ASSLQGGERETQY
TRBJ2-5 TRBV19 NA ASSRLPPGETQY
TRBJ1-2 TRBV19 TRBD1 ASSSDRGAYGYT
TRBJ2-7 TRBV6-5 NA ASSRYRAGYEQY